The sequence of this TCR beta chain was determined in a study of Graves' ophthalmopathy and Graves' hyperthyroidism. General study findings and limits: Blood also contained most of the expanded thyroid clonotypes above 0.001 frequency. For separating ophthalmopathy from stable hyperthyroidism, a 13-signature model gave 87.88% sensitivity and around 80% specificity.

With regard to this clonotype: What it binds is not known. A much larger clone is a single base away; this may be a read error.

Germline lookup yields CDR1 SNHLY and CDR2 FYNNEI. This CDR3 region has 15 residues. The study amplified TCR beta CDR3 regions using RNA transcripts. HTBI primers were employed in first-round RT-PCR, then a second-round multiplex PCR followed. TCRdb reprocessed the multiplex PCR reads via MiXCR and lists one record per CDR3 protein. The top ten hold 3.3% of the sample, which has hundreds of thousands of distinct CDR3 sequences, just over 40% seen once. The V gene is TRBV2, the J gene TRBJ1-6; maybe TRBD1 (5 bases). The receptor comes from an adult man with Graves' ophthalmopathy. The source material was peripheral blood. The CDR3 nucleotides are TGTGCCGGCAGTGAAGCACAGGCGTATAATTCACCCCTCCACTTT. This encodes CAGSEAQAYNSPLHF.